A selection of T cell receptor beta chains follows, all from one sample in a study of T-cell reconstitution after alpha-beta-depleted transplantation in children. One entry per CDR3 protein, called by TCRdb with MiXCR from the PCR reads. Among 100,000 or so distinct CDR3 sequences listed, about 5.6% were seen once. The sequences come from PBMCs, mostly from graft donor cells, collected 60 days after TCRalphabeta/CD19-depleted stem cell transplant. The receptors shown here come from a female patient between 2 and 15 years old who had a stem cell transplant for Fanconi anemia, so the T cells may come from the graft donor. Each CDR3 is given with its conserved first and last residue.

V gene: TRBV20-1
J gene: TRBJ2-2
CDR3 protein: CSARGLDTGELFF

V gene: TRBV7-8
J gene: TRBJ2-2
CDR3 protein: CASRISHNVLTGELFF

V gene: TRBV2
J gene: TRBJ2-2
CDR3 protein: CASQTGWTGELFF

V gene: TRBV11-3
J gene: TRBJ2-1
CDR3 protein: CASSLGRNEQFF

V gene: TRBV12-3/TRBV12-4
J gene: TRBJ2-7
CDR3 protein: CASSRAGGFSYEQYF

V gene: TRBV24-1
J gene: TRBJ2-1
CDR3 protein: CATRGQGAESYNEQFF

V gene: TRBV7-2
J gene: TRBJ1-6
CDR3 protein: CASSLDSPLHF

V gene: TRBV20-1
J gene: TRBJ2-1
CDR3 protein: CSARNPAVGVYNEQFF

V gene: TRBV5-5
J gene: TRBJ2-1
CDR3 protein: CASSSRQGRDNEQFF

V gene: TRBV7-3
J gene: TRBJ2-5
CDR3 protein: CASSLGPQGGAQYF

V gene: TRBV5-1
J gene: TRBJ2-1
CDR3 protein: CASVAYLGRRVDEQFF

V gene: TRBV5-1
J gene: TRBJ2-6
CDR3 protein: CASTDSISGANVLTF

V gene: TRBV28
J gene: TRBJ1-1
CDR3 protein: CASSRRNTEAFF

V gene: TRBV7-2
J gene: TRBJ2-3
CDR3 protein: CASSLVGAADTQYF

V gene: TRBV7-8
J gene: TRBJ2-3
CDR3 protein: CASSRGLAGGQDGTDTQYF

V gene: TRBV24-1
J gene: TRBJ2-5
CDR3 protein: CATSDLSRRGETQYF

V gene: TRBV7-3
J gene: TRBJ2-1
CDR3 protein: CASSLGTSGGNEQFF

V gene: TRBV5-1
J gene: TRBJ2-1
CDR3 protein: CASGGLGLNNEQFF

V gene: TRBV7-8
J gene: TRBJ1-2
CDR3 protein: CASSSGANYGYTF

V gene: TRBV7-2
J gene: TRBJ2-7
CDR3 protein: CASSLATTVSRSYEQYF

V gene: TRBV5-1
J gene: TRBJ2-7
CDR3 protein: CASSPDRLSYEQYF

V gene: TRBV30
J gene: TRBJ2-1
CDR3 protein: CARQALAGPSSYNEQFF

V gene: TRBV29-1
J gene: TRBJ1-2
CDR3 protein: CSVEDRRQGPYGYTF

V gene: TRBV3-1
J gene: TRBJ2-4
CDR3 protein: CASSHRGTPRLAKNIQYF

V gene: TRBV6-1
J gene: TRBJ2-3
CDR3 protein: CASSLRRGGGTYTQYF

V gene: TRBV28
J gene: TRBJ2-4
CDR3 protein: CASSWGLVISTAKNIQYF

V gene: TRBV9
J gene: TRBJ2-5
CDR3 protein: CASSVGGGGGETQYF

V gene: TRBV20-1
J gene: TRBJ1-2
CDR3 protein: CSAKQGAYGYTF

V gene: TRBV5-1
J gene: TRBJ2-5
CDR3 protein: CASSFGQGETQYF

V gene: TRBV7-9
J gene: TRBJ2-2
CDR3 protein: CASSLGALARTGELFF

V gene: TRBV12-3/TRBV12-4
J gene: TRBJ2-7
CDR3 protein: CASQEAAAYEQYF

V gene: TRBV5-1
J gene: TRBJ1-1
CDR3 protein: CASSLEGGLMNTEAFF

V gene: TRBV10-3
J gene: TRBJ1-3
CDR3 protein: CAISEHGQGAGVSGNTIYF

V gene: TRBV6-1
J gene: TRBJ2-1
CDR3 protein: CASSHGGTAPRNEQFF

V gene: TRBV19
J gene: TRBJ2-2
CDR3 protein: CASSPRPAKAGELFF

V gene: TRBV6-6
J gene: TRBJ2-5
CDR3 protein: CASGPGETQYF

V gene: TRBV20-1
J gene: TRBJ2-3
CDR3 protein: CSARGLSGFSTDTQYF

V gene: TRBV29-1
J gene: TRBJ2-7
CDR3 protein: CSVETPGMGLAGEQYF

V gene: TRBV7-9
J gene: TRBJ1-2
CDR3 protein: CASSFPGQGANGYTF

V gene: TRBV20-1
J gene: TRBJ2-7
CDR3 protein: CSAAGQGAYEQYF

V gene: TRBV9
J gene: TRBJ2-1
CDR3 protein: CASSPRTSGSKDDEQFF

V gene: TRBV5-1
J gene: TRBJ1-1
CDR3 protein: CASSLRGGTEAFF

V gene: TRBV5-1
J gene: TRBJ2-7
CDR3 protein: CASSYRDTYEQYF

V gene: TRBV28
J gene: TRBJ2-3
CDR3 protein: CASSLGSVSDTQYF

V gene: TRBV19
J gene: TRBJ1-2
CDR3 protein: CASSIRSYGYTF

V gene: TRBV29-1
J gene: TRBJ1-5
CDR3 protein: CSVSSGQLNQPQHF

V gene: TRBV7-9
J gene: TRBJ2-1
CDR3 protein: CASSWWELDNEQFF

V gene: TRBV20-1
J gene: TRBJ2-3
CDR3 protein: CSAIRGRGTDTQYF

V gene: TRBV12-3/TRBV12-4
J gene: TRBJ2-1
CDR3 protein: CASSLGSRWNEQFF

V gene: TRBV20-1
J gene: TRBJ2-2
CDR3 protein: CCAHRLAGGFHTGELFF

V gene: TRBV5-1
J gene: TRBJ2-2
CDR3 protein: CASTTGMRTGELFF

V gene: TRBV30
J gene: TRBJ2-2
CDR3 protein: CAWSVLMRGRTGELFF

V gene: TRBV12-3/TRBV12-4
J gene: TRBJ1-4
CDR3 protein: CASRPVGEKLFF

V gene: TRBV7-2
J gene: TRBJ2-1
CDR3 protein: CASTRTLSYNEQFF

V gene: TRBV18
J gene: TRBJ2-1
CDR3 protein: CASSGTGTPKGQFF